This T cell receptor beta chain stems from a study of blood T cells in healthy people across ages. The study, taken as a whole, reports: In long-lived donors, naive CD4+ cell counts and diversity exceeded those of aged donors. TCR beta diversity, measured per million T cells, fell in a roughly linear way with age.

They isolated at least 7 million PBMCs from each sample. A sample-barcoded 5' primer and a J-beta primer mix were used in a second PCR of roughly 7 to 12 cycles. Each CDR3 protein gets one entry after TCRdb re-called the 5' RACE reads with MiXCR. The data show roughly 1,000,000 distinct CDR3 sequences, about 23% seen once. This clonotype has a handful of counts. Its specificity is unknown. Germline-derived CDR1 and CDR2 are LGHDT and YNNKEL (reference sequence). The CDR3 runs 13 residues. V was shortened by 7 bases and J by 9 bases, with 16 bases between the two germline ends. These data also featured in a second study, about T cells of mothers and their children. That source reports: Over 8 million reads per mother and some 3 million per child were obtained.

This TCR came from a girl aged 2 to 9 in good health. V and J are TRBV3-1 and TRBJ2-1; possible D gene TRBD1, 5 bases. Specimen: blood. The CDR3 sequence is CASTPIGASEQFF. CDR3 sequence (DNA): TGTGCCAGCACCCCCATAGGGGCGAGTGAGCAGTTCTTC.